One sample yielded the 29 T cell receptor beta chains listed below, sequenced in a study of vaccination and CD4 T cells after COVID-19. The Oncomine TCR Beta short-read assay sequenced DNA from cultured CD4+ T cells. From the PCR reads, TCRdb called clonotypes with MiXCR, one entry per CDR3 protein. The sample has thousands of distinct CDR3 sequences; around 48% are singletons. The sample's treatment: roughly 11-day PBMC culture with coronavirus spike peptide pools or control peptides (ViraFEST assay). Harvesting of the unexposed donor's CD4+ T cells predated the COVID-19 pandemic (2011-2018). No antigen has been identified for these receptors. Sequencing input: CD4+ T cells from blood, cultured in vitro. These receptors all stem from a human donor in good health.

The CDR3 nucleotides are TGCGCCAGCAGCTTTTTATGGGGGGCTCAAGAGACCCAGTACTTC. Its protein is CASSFLWGAQETQYF. The J gene is TRBJ2-5, the V gene TRBV5-1; D tentatively fits TRBD1 or TRBD2 (6 bases each). This CDR3 has 15 amino acids. Germline V gene sequence: CDR1 SGHRS, CDR2 YFSETQ. The ends were cut back, 2 bases at V and 2 bases at J, with 13 bases in the middle.

This clonotype was counted a few times. This chain joins TRBV7-2 and TRBJ1-1; 7 bases match TRBD1. In germline, CDR1 is SGHTA, CDR2 FQGNSA. The CDR3 has 15 residues. V was pared by 3 bases and J by 11 bases, with 15 bases of the junction left unmatched. The CDR3 region has the DNA TGTGCCAGCAGCTTTGACAGGGTTTCAAGAAGTTCGGCTTTCTTT. This sequence encodes CASSFDRVSRSSAFF.

The chain is built from TRBV6-1 and TRBJ2-1, with D tentatively TRBD1 (6 bases). In germline, CDR1 is MNHNS, CDR2 SASEGT. Trimming pared 6 bases from V and 7 bases from J, leaving 22 bases between. CDR3 size: 16 residues. CDR3 sequence reads: CASRERYRDLLNEQFF. CDR3 bases: TGTGCCAGCAGGGAAAGATACAGGGACCTCCTTAATGAGCAGTTCTTC.

V usage is TRBV2 and J usage is TRBJ1-1; 9 bases fit TRBD1. Germline CDR1 and CDR2: SNHLY and FYNNEI. The CDR3 sequence is 13 residues long. Trimming took 6 bases from V and 3 from J; bases not matched to a gene: 2. The CDR3 sequence: CASSGDRDTEAFF. The CDR3 coding sequence is TGTGCCAGCAGCGGGGACAGGGACACTGAAGCTTTCTTT.

This chain links TRBV6-1 with TRBJ2-3; 11 bases map to TRBD2. The CDR3 totals 16 residues. The V gene end was trimmed by 6 bases and the J gene end by 4 bases; junction bases not matched to a gene: 9. Looked up from germline, CDR1 is MNHNS and CDR2 is SASEGT. As DNA, the CDR3 is TGTGCCAGCAGCGCTACTAGCGGGGGTTGGGCAGATACGCAGTATTTT. Its translation is CASSATSGGWADTQYF.

The CDR3 bases are TGTGCCAGTAGCCAAACACAGGTTGATCAGCCCCAGCATTTT. Its translation: CASSQTQVDQPQHF. The rearrangement joins TRBV19 to TRBJ1-5; D is perhaps TRBD1 (5 bases). The CDR3 is made up of 14 amino acids. Trimming removed 6 bases at V and 5 bases at J, with 14 bases between. The germline V gene has CDR1 LNHDA and CDR2 SQIVND (reference sequence).

The sample holds a few counts of this clonotype. The V and J genes are TRBV15 and TRBJ2-3, with TRBD1 as a possible D gene (6 bases). CDR1 is LNHNV, CDR2 YYDKDF, per germline (reference sequence). The CDR3 is 14 amino acids. Trimming left V 9 bases short and J 2 bases short, with 15 bases between. The CDR3 region has the DNA TGTGCCACAACTCCCGGACAGAACACAGATACGCAGTATTTT. It yields the protein CATTPGQNTDTQYF.

This chain links TRBV6-2 or TRBV6-3 with TRBJ2-7; weak D call: TRBD2 (6 bases). This CDR3 comprises 16 residues. V was clipped by 3 bases and J by 1 base, with 16 bases between them. Germline CDR1 MNHEY, CDR2 SVGEGT. CDR3 nucleotides: TGTGCCAGCAGTTATTTTGTCGGGACTCAATCCTACGAGCAGTACTTC. It translates to CASSYFVGTQSYEQYF.

This clonotype was seen a few times. The J gene is TRBJ1-1, the V gene TRBV18, with D unresolved. The ends were cut back, 3 bases at V and 1 base at J, with 6 bases in the middle. The germline V gene has CDR1 KGHSH and CDR2 LQKENI. This CDR3 spans 13 amino acids. The CDR3 loop is CASSPGGNTEAFF. CDR3 sequence (DNA): TGTGCCAGCTCACCGGGAGGGAACACTGAAGCTTTCTTT. Based on the CDR3 plus reference TRBV18 and TRBJ1-1, the full variable domain is NAGVMQNPRHLVRRRGQEARLRCSPMKGHSHVYWYRQLPEEGLKFMVYLQKENIIDESGMPKERFSAEFPKEGPSILRIQQVVRGDSAAYFCASSPGGNTEAFFGQGTRLTVV.

CDR3 sequence reads: CASSRSGITGELFF. CDR3 nucleotide sequence: TGTGCCAGCAGCCGTAGCGGGATCACCGGGGAGCTGTTTTTT. The chain has TRBV7-9 and TRBJ2-2; 8 bases match TRBD2. There are 14 residues in the CDR3. After removal of 5 bases from V and 4 bases from J, the junction contained 3 bases not matched to a gene. Germline loops: CDR1 SEHNR, CDR2 FQNEAQ (reference sequence).

This clonotype has only a few counts. This sequence joins TRBV20-1 and TRBJ2-3; 14 bases agree with TRBD2. V shed 6 bases and J 2 bases; nucleotides not matched to a gene: 4. The CDR3 has 15 amino acids. The germline V gene has CDR1 DFQATT and CDR2 SNEGSKA (reference sequence). The CDR3 bases are TGCAGTGCAAGGACTAGCGGGAGGTACACAGATACGCAGTATTTT. It is translated as CSARTSGRYTDTQYF.

This clonotype was observed a single time. This chain links TRBV29-1 with TRBJ1-2; D not resolved. Germline-derived CDR1 and CDR2 are SQVTM and ANQGSEA. The CDR3 is 15 residues long. V lost 7 bases and J 3 bases, leaving 21 bases between the germline ends. CDR3 sequence (DNA): TGCAGCGCTTCACTAGGTTCACTTTGGGACTATGGCTACACCTTC. The encoded protein is CSASLGSLWDYGYTF.

This clonotype appeared a few times. The V gene is TRBV7-6, the J gene TRBJ2-1; D gene unclear. Trimming cost V 6 bases and J 4 bases, with 10 bases left between them. Germline V lookup: CDR1 SGHVS, CDR2 FNYEAQ. CDR3 length: 13 residues. CDR3 DNA: TGTGCCAGCAGTTCCTACGGTTACAATGAGCAGTTCTTC. Translation gives CASSSYGYNEQFF.

The chain employs TRBV7-9 and TRBJ2-1; 9 nucleotides align to TRBD2. V trimming: 5 bases; J trimming: 3 bases; junction bases outside the gene matches: 8. The CDR3 totals 16 residues. Per the germline V gene, CDR1 is SEHNR and CDR2 is FQNEAQ (reference sequence). In nucleotides, the CDR3 is TGTGCCAGCAGCCCCTCCGCGGGGGGGATCTACAATGAGCAGTTCTTC. It is translated as CASSPSAGGIYNEQFF.

The V call is TRBV19, the J call TRBJ2-7; no definite D call. Germline V gene data show CDR1 as LNHDA and CDR2 as SQIVND (reference sequence). The CDR3 loop spans 15 amino acids. Trimming removed 7 bases at V and 5 bases at J, with 21 bases between. DNA for the CDR3: TGTGCCAGTACCCCCCAACCTTCACCCTCGAACGAGCAGTACTTC. This sequence encodes CASTPQPSPSNEQYF.

The chain uses TRBV11-2 and TRBJ1-2; TRBD1 might be the D (6 bases). The CDR3 spans 12 residues. V dropped 5 bases and J dropped 11 bases, with 15 bases sitting between them. Germline V gene data show CDR1 as SGHAT and CDR2 as FQNNGV. The CDR3 loop reads CASSRGGGQYTF. The CDR3 nucleotides read TGTGCCAGCAGCCGCGGGGGCGGCCAATACACCTTC.

This clonotype has more than one count but fewer than ten. The chain has TRBV6-1 and TRBJ1-5; D is unresolved. Trimming stripped 2 bases from V and 2 bases from J, with 10 bases between. The CDR3 totals 15 residues. Germline-derived CDR1 and CDR2 are MNHNS and SASEGT. The CDR3 is CASSETQARNQPQHF. DNA for the CDR3: TGTGCCAGCAGTGAAACTCAGGCCCGCAATCAGCCCCAGCATTTT.

The chain couples TRBV19 to TRBJ1-5; no clear D. CDR3 length: 15 amino acids. CDR1 is LNHDA, CDR2 SQIVND, per germline (reference sequence). V was shortened by 6 bases and J by 1 base, with 13 bases between the two germline ends. The CDR3 region is CASRTPGGSNQPQHF. DNA of the CDR3: TGTGCCAGTAGGACCCCCGGAGGAAGCAATCAGCCCCAGCATTTT.

The V and J genes are TRBV6-1 and TRBJ2-3; D unresolved. CDR3 size: 12 residues. Germline assignment: CDR1 MNHNS and CDR2 SASEGT. Trimming took off 10 bases at V and 4 bases at J, with 12 bases between the two ends. CDR3 nucleotide sequence: TGTGCCACCTGGGTCTCTCCAGATACGCAGTATTTT. Its translation: CATWVSPDTQYF.

V gene TRBV20-1 combines with J gene TRBJ2-7; TRBD2 aligns across 8 bases. The ends lost 6 bases at V and 0 bases at J; junction bases unmatched: 7. CDR3 size: 14 residues. CDR1 is DFQATT and CDR2 is SNEGSKA in the germline V gene (reference sequence). In DNA form, the CDR3 reads TGCAGTGCATGGGATGCGGGGGGCTCCTACGAGCAGTACTTC. Its protein is CSAWDAGGSYEQYF.

The V gene is TRBV19, the J gene TRBJ2-5, with D possibly matching TRBD2 (6 bases). V lost 4 bases, J lost 1 base, and 10 bases lay in between. Germline CDR1 and CDR2: LNHDA and SQIVND (reference sequence). The CDR3 is made up of 14 amino acids. The CDR3 DNA reads TGTGCCAGTAGTACGGGACTGCTCCAAGAGACCCAGTACTTC. Its translation is CASSTGLLQETQYF.

This clonotype was counted between two and nine times. V usage is TRBV6-2 or TRBV6-3 and J usage is TRBJ1-5; a possible D gene is TRBD1 (6 bases). Between the trimmed V and J ends, which lost 4 bases and 7 bases, there was a span of 11 bases. CDR1 and CDR2 from the germline V gene are MNHEY and SVGEGT. The CDR3 is 13 amino acids. CDR3: CASSLTGNQPQHF. The CDR3, as DNA: TGTGCCAGCAGTTTAACAGGGAACCAGCCCCAGCATTTT.

The chain carries TRBV7-9 and TRBJ2-7; D gene uncertain. The germline V and J ends were trimmed by 2 bases and 3 bases, with 5 bases remaining between them. The germline CDR1 and CDR2 sequences are SEHNR and FQNEAQ (reference sequence). The CDR3 covers 12 residues. The CDR3 region has the DNA TGTGCCAGCAGCTTAACGGACTACGAGCAGTACTTC. This gives the protein CASSLTDYEQYF.

The CDR3 DNA sequence: TGTGCCAGCAGCGTAGATCCCCTCTTCACTGAAGCTTTCTTT. Protein product: CASSVDPLFTEAFF. The V gene is TRBV9, the J gene TRBJ1-1; D not resolved. This CDR3 is built from 14 residues. The V end was cut by 0 bases, the J end by 4 bases, with 10 bases between. CDR1 SGDLS and CDR2 YYNGEE come from the germline V gene. The full variable domain, its missing parts supplied by reference TRBV9 and TRBJ1-1, is DSGVTQTPKHLITATGQRVTLRCSPRSGDLSVYWYQQSLDQGLQFLIQYYNGEERAKGNILERFSAQQFPDLHSELNLSSLELGDSALYFCASSVDPLFTEAFFGQGTRLTVV.

This clonotype showed up just a few times. The CDR3 spells CSGTSGGARADTQYF. CDR3 DNA: TGCAGTGGGACTAGCGGGGGGGCGAGGGCAGATACGCAGTATTTT. J is TRBJ2-3 and V is TRBV20-1; 15 nucleotides agree with TRBD2. V shed 7 bases, J shed 4 bases, and the junction held 6 bases outside the gene matches. In germline, CDR1 is DFQATT, CDR2 SNEGSKA (reference sequence). This CDR3 is 15 amino acids long.

This clonotype has only a few counts. The chain joins TRBV7-9 to TRBJ2-3, with 9 bases lining up with TRBD1. The germline V gene has CDR1 SEHNR and CDR2 FQNEAQ (reference sequence). V gave up 3 bases and J gave up 3 bases; unmatched junction bases: 10. CDR3 size: 17 residues. DNA of the CDR3: TGTGCCAGCAGCTTGGACGGGACAGGGACGGTGACAGATACGCAGTATTTT. Encoded protein: CASSLDGTGTVTDTQYF.

This clonotype appeared a single time. V gene TRBV4-1 combines with J gene TRBJ2-3; weak D call: TRBD2 (5 bases). This CDR3 is 17 amino acids long. V was cut by 3 bases and J by 3 bases, with 19 bases left in between. Germline V gene lookup returns CDR1 MGHRA and CDR2 YSYEKL. For the CDR3, the DNA is TGCGCCAGCAGCCACGGGCGGCAGCGGAATCGAACAGATACGCAGTATTTT. This gives the protein CASSHGRQRNRTDTQYF.

This clonotype came up once. The chain has TRBV11-2 and TRBJ2-7, with TRBD2 identical over 12 bases. Unmatched junction bases numbered 8, after V lost 7 bases and J lost 4 bases. Germline loops: CDR1 SGHAT, CDR2 FQNNGV. The CDR3 runs 15 residues. DNA for the CDR3: TGTGCCAGCACCTCACCTGGGACTAGCGGGTACGAGCAGTACTTC. Protein sequence: CASTSPGTSGYEQYF.

This clonotype was seen only a few times. J is TRBJ1-4 and V is TRBV27, with 7 bases that match TRBD1. The V gene end was trimmed by 6 bases and the J gene end by 5 bases; junction bases not matched to a gene: 9. The CDR3 runs 15 residues. Germline assignment: CDR1 MNHEY and CDR2 SMNVEV (reference sequence). Here the CDR3 reads CASSPPDRRNEKLFF. CDR3 sequence (DNA): TGTGCCAGCAGCCCTCCGGACAGGAGGAATGAAAAACTGTTTTTT.